These 22 T cell receptor beta chains share one sample of origin, sequenced in a study of control samples from healthy donors and cancer patients. Produced via immunoSEQ multiplex PCR; TCRdb's table is partial and in-frame only. Of around 170,000 clones detected, 90% appear once; the ten largest clones hold approximately 1.4%. Sequencing was performed on blood. Every receptor here comes from a woman aged 45-65 years in good health.

This chain joins TRBV3-1 (or the pseudogene TRBV3-2) and TRBJ1-2, with D maybe TRBD1 (5 bases). Looked up from germline, CDR1 is LGHDT and CDR2 is YNNKEL (reference sequence). The CDR3 is made up of 14 amino acids. Trimming pared 0 bases from V and 4 bases from J, leaving 9 bases between. CDR3 amino acids: CASSQDPGTYGYTF. The CDR3 DNA reads TGTGCCAGCAGCCAAGATCCAGGGACCTATGGCTACACCTTC.

There are a few counts of this clone. V and J are TRBV6-4 and TRBJ2-2; TRBD2 matches at 7 bases. The junction had 13 bases not matched to a gene; V was cut back by 2 bases and J by 7 bases. CDR1 and CDR2 from the germline V gene are MRHNA and SNTAGT. This CDR3 comprises 17 residues. CDR3 bases: TGTGCCAGCAGTGACACTGGTGGCGGGGGTCACGGCGGGGAGCTGTTTTTT. Residues: CASSDTGGGGHGGELFF.

The J gene is TRBJ2-6, the V gene TRBV10-3; weak D call: TRBD1 (6 bases). Trimming removed 1 base at V and 1 base at J, with 17 bases between. The CDR3 covers 19 residues. Germline V gives CDR1 ENHRY, CDR2 SYGVKD. CDR3 sequence (DNA): TGTGCCATCAGTGAGTTGCCAGGGGAAAGGGGATCTGGGGCCAACGTCCTGACTTTC. Amino acids: CAISELPGERGSGANVLTF.

Regarding this clone: Its ends do not fully match the called genes, so a read error is possible. The chain combines TRBV12-3 or TRBV12-4 with TRBJ1-2, with TRBD1 as a possible D gene (6 bases). This CDR3 has 13 amino acids. CDR3 protein: CACRTAVLQGYTF. CDR3 nucleotides: TGTGCCTGCAGGACAGCCGTTCTCCAGGGCTACACCTTC.

The chain employs TRBV5-1 and TRBJ1-2; D is unresolved. Trimming left V 4 bases short and J 2 bases short, with 12 bases between. Per germline, CDR1 SGHRS and CDR2 YFSETQ. This CDR3 has 14 amino acids. The CDR3 loop is CASSLQVGNYGYTF. The CDR3 bases are TGCGCCAGCAGCCTCCAAGTGGGAAACTATGGCTACACCTTC.

The chain recombines TRBV27 with TRBJ2-3, with D possibly being TRBD2 (5 bases). The V end was cut by 7 bases, the J end by 4 bases, with 9 bases between. CDR3 size: 12 residues. The germline V gene encodes CDR1 MNHEY and CDR2 SMNVEV (reference sequence). CDR3 loop: CASTSRSDTQYF. CDR3 nucleotides: TGTGCCAGCACTAGCAGGTCAGATACGCAGTATTTT.

The chain combines TRBV24-1 with TRBJ2-7; tentatively, D is TRBD1 (5 bases). V was trimmed by 4 bases and J by 1 base, leaving 13 bases between them. The CDR3 consists of 15 residues. From germline, CDR1 is KGHDR and CDR2 SFDVKD. CDR3 protein: CATSDGQGPSYEQYF. The CDR3 DNA follows: TGTGCCACCAGTGACGGACAAGGCCCGTCCTACGAGCAGTACTTC.

As DNA, the CDR3 is TGCGCCAGCAGTGATTCGGTGTTCGGTAGAAAACTGTTTTTT. It is translated as CASSDSVFGRKLFF. The chain links TRBV10-2 to TRBJ1-4; D remains unclear. Germline assignment: CDR1 WSHSY and CDR2 SAAADI. Trimming left V 3 bases short and J 10 bases short, with 15 bases between. This CDR3 comprises 14 residues.

V gene TRBV21-1 combines with J gene TRBJ2-5; the DNA was not compared with TRBD2, the D call given in the table. TRBV21-1 constitutes a pseudogene. CDR3 length equals 14 residues. The DNA for the CDR3 is TGTGCCACCGGGAACTTCAATCCGATGGAGACCCAGTACTTC. It codes for CATGNFNPMETQYF.

The chain couples TRBV10-3 to TRBJ1-2; no firm D call. The CDR3 totals 13 residues. V lost 3 bases and J 0 bases, leaving 5 bases between the germline ends. Germline CDR1 and CDR2: ENHRY and SYGVKD. CDR3 in amino acids: CAISDGANYGYTF. The CDR3 DNA follows: TGTGCCATCAGTGATGGAGCTAACTATGGCTACACCTTC.

The V gene is TRBV6-5, the J gene TRBJ2-1, with D perhaps TRBD1 or TRBD2 (6 bases each). Trimming took 7 bases from V and 7 from J, leaving 20 bases between them. Germline CDR1 MNHEY, CDR2 SVGAGI. The CDR3 sequence is 15 residues long. CDR3 sequence (DNA): TGTGCCAGCAAGACCCTCGGGACGGGGGCTAATGAGCAGTTCTTC. Translating it yields CASKTLGTGANEQFF.

As concerns this clone: The same CDR3 also results from other DNA sequences found in this sample. The chain joins TRBV7-3 to TRBJ2-5; TRBD2 matches at 9 bases. From germline, CDR1 is SGHTA and CDR2 FQGTGA. V gave up 2 bases and J gave up 2 bases; unmatched junction bases: 3. The CDR3 loop spans 15 amino acids. CDR3 residues: CASSLAGGRQETQYF. CDR3 coding DNA: TGTGCCAGCAGCTTAGCGGGAGGGCGGCAAGAGACCCAGTACTTC. Drawing the rest from reference TRBV7-3 and TRBJ2-5, the complete variable domain is GAGVSQTPSNKVTEKGKYVELRCDPISGHTALYWYRQSLGQGPEFLIYFQGTGAADDSGLPNDRFFAVRPEGSVSTLKIQRTERGDSAVYLCASSLAGGRQETQYFGPGTRLLVL.

V gene TRBV5-1 combines with J gene TRBJ2-3, with a weak D call TRBD2 (6 bases). The CDR3 loop spans 13 amino acids. Germline V gene data show CDR1 as SGHRS and CDR2 as YFSETQ. V was shortened by 4 bases and J by 6 bases, with 12 bases between the two germline ends. This chain's CDR3 is CASSASGRDTQYF. Here the CDR3 DNA reads TGCGCCAGCAGCGCCTCGGGGAGGGATACGCAGTATTTT. Based on the CDR3 plus reference TRBV5-1 and TRBJ2-3, the full variable domain is KAGVTQTPRYLIKTRGQQVTLSCSPISGHRSVSWYQQTPGQGLQFLFEYFSETQRNKGNFPGRFSGRQFSNSRSEMNVSTLELGDSALYLCASSASGRDTQYFGPGTRLTVL.

This clone was counted a single time. CDR3 protein: CASSIIDRDYYGYTF. The CDR3 DNA is TGTGCCAGTAGTATAATAGACAGGGACTACTATGGCTACACCTTC. The chain carries TRBV19 and TRBJ1-2; TRBD1 matches 7 bases. The germline CDR1 and CDR2 sequences are LNHDA and SQIVND (reference sequence). The V and J ends lost 2 bases and 3 bases, in that order; junction bases with no gene match: 6. The CDR3 covers 15 residues.

The chain employs TRBV15 and TRBJ2-2; no firm D call. The CDR3 spans 12 residues. Trimming shortened V by 6 bases and J by 6 bases, and 8 bases separated the two germline ends. Germline V gene data show CDR1 as LNHNV and CDR2 as YYDKDF (reference sequence). CDR3 nucleotide sequence: TGTGCCACCAGTGCAGACGCCGGGGAGCTGTTTTTT. It specifies CATSADAGELFF.

Regarding this clone: This sample includes further DNA sequences coding for the same CDR3. The chain joins TRBV9 to TRBJ1-2, with 7 bases lining up with TRBD1. Trimming at V came to 0 bases and at J to 1 base, leaving 3 bases not matched to a gene. Germline loops: CDR1 SGDLS, CDR2 YYNGEE. The CDR3 loop spans 15 amino acids. In nucleotides, the CDR3 is TGTGCCAGCAGCGTAGGGACAGGCCTTAACTATGGCTACACCTTC. Residues: CASSVGTGLNYGYTF.

The chain joins TRBV3-1 (or the pseudogene TRBV3-2) to TRBJ1-4; no definite D call. CDR3 size: 13 residues. Deletions cut 1 base from V and 5 bases from J, with 5 bases between. CDR1 LGHDT and CDR2 YNNKEL come from the germline V gene (reference sequence). The CDR3 DNA reads TGTGCCAGCAGCCAAGGGTTGAATGAAAAACTGTTTTTT. Translated, it gives CASSQGLNEKLFF.

DNA for the CDR3: TGTGCCACCAGAAGTACGGGGCTCACCGGGGAGCTGTTTTTT. It encodes CATRSTGLTGELFF. J is TRBJ2-2 and V is TRBV24-1, with D perhaps TRBD1 or TRBD2 (5 bases each). This CDR3 is built from 14 residues. CDR1 is KGHDR, CDR2 SFDVKD, per germline. V lost 7 bases and J 4 bases, leaving 12 bases between the germline ends.

The chain has TRBV19 and TRBJ2-1; 11 nucleotides align to TRBD1. The V gene end was trimmed by 5 bases and the J gene end by 8 bases; junction bases not matched to a gene: 8. CDR1 is LNHDA and CDR2 is SQIVND in the germline V gene (reference sequence). The CDR3 runs to 15 residues. CDR3 sequence (DNA): TGTGCCAGTAGTTTCCGCCGGACAGGGGGCGATGAGCAGTTCTTC. Its protein is CASSFRRTGGDEQFF.

This chain connects TRBV9 to TRBJ2-3; TRBD2 might be the D (5 bases). Trimming pared 4 bases from V and 3 bases from J, leaving 21 bases between. Germline V gene data show CDR1 as SGDLS and CDR2 as YYNGEE. The CDR3 runs 17 residues. CDR3 region: CASSLTTGSGGTDTQYF. DNA of the CDR3: TGTGCCAGCAGCTTAACTACGGGATCAGGTGGAACAGATACGCAGTATTTT.

This clone came up once. The CDR3 here is CASSPGGALGAGNTIYF. The DNA of the CDR3 is TGTGCCAGCAGCCCAGGGGGCGCTCTAGGTGCCGGAAACACCATATATTTT. This sequence joins TRBV3-1 (or the pseudogene TRBV3-2) and TRBJ1-3, with 8 bases that match TRBD1. Trimming cost V 4 bases and J 4 bases; bases outside gene matches: 12. This CDR3 is built from 17 residues. CDR1 LGHDT and CDR2 YNNKEL come from the germline V gene (reference sequence).

The V call is TRBV10-3, the J call TRBJ1-2; D is unclear. V dropped 4 bases and J dropped 4 bases, with 13 bases sitting between them. This CDR3 comprises 14 residues. CDR1 is ENHRY, CDR2 SYGVKD, per germline. The CDR3 DNA reads as TGTGCCATCAGTGCGACGGAAATGAGCTATGGCTACACCTTC. This gives the protein CAISATEMSYGYTF.